Following are 13 T cell receptor beta chains from one sample sequenced in a study of spatial heterogeneity in lung cancer. Stated time point: sample taken at primary tumor resection. Whole RNA, isolated from tumor, nontumor lung or frozen PBMC, was sequenced without prior sorting. TCRdb independently ran MiXCR on the 5' RACE reads; one entry per CDR3 protein. Of 40,000 or so distinct CDR3 sequences in the sample, roughly 8% were seen once. Sequences were derived from PBMCs, sampled at surgery. Source of these receptors: a male donor with early-stage non-small cell lung cancer.

This clonotype has only a few counts. The chain joins TRBV7-9 to TRBJ1-1, with D unresolved. In germline, CDR1 is SEHNR, CDR2 FQNEAQ (reference sequence). The CDR3 covers 15 residues. V lost 1 base to trimming and J lost 1 base, with 10 bases between them. For the CDR3, the DNA is TGTGCCAGCAGCTTAGTAGGCGTTAAGAACACTGAAGCTTTCTTT. This translates into CASSLVGVKNTEAFF.

Ten or more counts support this clonotype. The V call is TRBV3-1, the J call TRBJ2-4; 9 nucleotides agree with TRBD2. The V and J ends lost 1 base and 0 bases, in that order; junction bases with no gene match: 13. From germline, CDR1 is LGHDT and CDR2 YNNKEL (reference sequence). CDR3 size: 20 residues. CDR3 nucleotides: TGTGCCAGCAGCCAAGGGCAAGCGGGGGGCCCTTTCGGAGCCAAAAACATTCAGTACTTC. This sequence encodes CASSQGQAGGPFGAKNIQYF.

This clonotype was picked up a small number of times. This sequence joins TRBV5-1 and TRBJ1-1; 7 bases match TRBD1. This CDR3 contains 14 residues. J lost 4 bases, V lost 4 bases, and 7 bases had no gene match. Germline V gene sequence: CDR1 SGHRS, CDR2 YFSETQ. The CDR3 DNA is TGCGCCAGCAGCCCCGGGGACAGCCTCACTGAAGCTTTCTTT. This encodes CASSPGDSLTEAFF.

This clonotype came up once. Relative to the germline gene, one junction end is altered; a read error may explain this. The DNA for the CDR3 is TGCGCCAGCAGCCAAGAAAGCGGGGGGTACTACAATGAGCAGTTC. Its protein product is CASSQESGGYYNEQF. V is TRBV4-3 and J is TRBJ2-1; 9 positions agree with TRBD2. The CDR3 is 15 residues long. The germline V gene has CDR1 LGHNA and CDR2 YSLEER.

As concerns this clonotype: A much larger clone differs by one base, so this may be a read error. The chain is built from TRBV28 and TRBJ1-5; no reliable D call. Germline V gene data show CDR1 as MDHEN and CDR2 as SYDVKM. The V and J ends lost 5 bases and 4 bases respectively, with 9 bases between them. The CDR3 is 13 residues long. The chain's CDR3 is CASSPKTNQPQHF. For the CDR3, the DNA is TGTGCCAGCAGTCCCAAAACAAATCAGCCCCAGCATTTT. The full variable domain, with the rest looked up from reference TRBV28 and TRBJ1-5, is DVKVTQSSRYLVKRTGEKVFLECVQDMDHENMFWYRQDPGLGLRLIYFSYDVKMKEKGDIPEGYSVSREKKERFSLILESASTNQTSMYLCASSPKTNQPQHFGDGTRLSIL.

This clonotype was seen more than once but under ten times. The V call is TRBV3-1, the J call TRBJ2-5; 7 nucleotides agree with TRBD2. This CDR3 has 13 residues. The V segment lost 5 bases and the J segment 3 bases; nucleotides outside the gene matches: 3. Germline V CDR1 and CDR2: LGHDT, YNNKEL (reference sequence). CDR3 protein: CASSILAEETQYF. The CDR3 DNA is TGTGCCAGCAGCATCCTAGCGGAAGAGACCCAGTACTTC.

In this sample, this clonotype turned up many times. CDR3: CASSSSDRRGEQYF. The CDR3 DNA is TGCGCCAGCAGCTCCTCGGACCGCAGGGGGGAGCAGTACTTC. V is TRBV4-1 and J is TRBJ2-7; 7 nucleotides agree with TRBD1. CDR1 and CDR2 from the germline V gene are MGHRA and YSYEKL. Unmatched junction bases numbered 11, after V lost 5 bases and J lost 7 bases. The CDR3 contains 14 residues.

The sample holds many counts of this clonotype. V is TRBV20-1 and J is TRBJ2-3; the D is unclear. Trimming left V 6 bases short and J 1 base short, with 8 bases between. Germline CDR1 DFQATT, CDR2 SNEGSKA (reference sequence). This CDR3 contains 12 residues. As DNA, the CDR3 is TGCAGTGCCTCCCGGCGCACAGATACGCAGTATTTT. Translating it yields CSASRRTDTQYF.

This clonotype was observed many times. The gene calls are TRBV13 and TRBJ1-1; perhaps TRBD1 as D (6 bases). Germline V gene lookup returns CDR1 PRHDT and CDR2 FYEKMQ (reference sequence). Deletions cut 3 bases from V and 0 bases from J, with 8 bases between. CDR3 length: 14 residues. The CDR3 DNA is TGTGCCAGCAGCTTTACAGGGATGAACACTGAAGCTTTCTTT. Amino acid sequence: CASSFTGMNTEAFF.

The chain is built from TRBV20-1 and TRBJ2-3, with D maybe TRBD2 (6 bases). V was clipped by 5 bases and J by 0 bases, with 24 bases between them. This CDR3 is 18 amino acids long. The V gene's germline CDR1 is DFQATT and CDR2 SNEGSKA (reference sequence). CDR3 sequence (DNA): TGCAGTGCTCGCCCGGTTATTTCGGCTAGCGCTAGCACAGATACGCAGTATTTT. Encoded protein: CSARPVISASASTDTQYF.

This clonotype was picked up many times. The V call is TRBV4-2, the J call TRBJ2-5, with TRBD2 matching 7 bases. CDR1 and CDR2 (germline): LGHNA, YNFKEQ. This CDR3 is built from 15 residues. Germline trimming cut 0 bases from V and 4 bases from J; bases unmatched to any gene: 5. The CDR3 region is CASSQDAGVGETQYF. CDR3 coding DNA: TGTGCCAGCAGCCAAGATGCGGGGGTTGGAGAGACCCAGTACTTC.

This clonotype occurred a few times. This chain uses TRBV27 with TRBJ2-4, with D possibly TRBD2 on 5 matching bases. Trimming pared 0 bases from V and 0 bases from J, leaving 6 bases between. The CDR3 length is 15 residues. Germline V gene sequence: CDR1 MNHEY, CDR2 SMNVEV (reference sequence). CDR3 protein: CASSLSEVAKNIQYF. CDR3 coding DNA: TGTGCCAGCAGTTTATCGGAGGTAGCCAAAAACATTCAGTACTTC.

On this clonotype itself: This may be a read error: a much more frequent sequence differs by one nucleotide. The V gene is TRBV5-1, the J gene TRBJ2-7; perhaps TRBD2 as D (5 bases). Per germline, CDR1 SGHRS and CDR2 YFSETQ. There are 15 residues in the CDR3. The CDR3, as DNA: TGCGTCAGCAGCTTGTCGGGGAGTGAGGCCTACGAGCAGTACTTC. It encodes CVSSLSGSEAYEQYF.